This T cell receptor beta chain was captured in a study of shared clonotypes between healthy human individuals. This clone was recorded only once. The repertoire was sequenced with immunoSEQ multiplex PCR; TCRdb's copy has only in-frame clones and lacks some. The table records roughly 330,000 clones, around 74% of them present only once. The donor population consisted of healthy HIV-negative adults with no recent acute infections or vaccinations. The TCR sequence derives from a man aged 25-40 years in good health. Sequencing was done on a sample of memory CD4+ T cells sorted from blood. Subset denoted: CD45RA-negative fraction.

As DNA, the CDR3 is TGCGCCAGCAGCCAAGTGACAAGTCACACCGGGGAGCTGTTTTTT. Protein product: CASSQVTSHTGELFF. V and J are TRBV4-1 and TRBJ2-2; D gene uncertain. This CDR3 is 15 amino acids long. The ends were cut back, 1 base at V and 3 bases at J, with 9 bases in the middle. CDR1 and CDR2 from the germline V gene are MGHRA and YSYEKL.